One sample yielded the 8 T cell receptor beta chains listed below, sequenced in a study of cytotoxic CD8 clonotypes in ibrutinib-treated CLL. Libraries were prepared by immunoSEQ multiplex PCR; TCRdb keeps only in-frame clonotypes and omits some of them. The sample carries some 19,000 clones, over 70% recorded once. The specimen was PBMCs, collected before ibrutinib treatment. Receptor source: a human donor with chronic lymphocytic leukemia.

In this sample, this clone turned up once. V gene TRBV10-3 combines with J gene TRBJ2-2, with unresolved D. Germline V gene data show CDR1 as ENHRY and CDR2 as SYGVKD. The ends were cut back, 0 bases at V and 0 bases at J, with 8 bases in the middle. This CDR3 is built from 16 residues. CDR3 in amino acids: CAISESRFSNTGELFF. The CDR3 coding sequence is TGTGCCATCAGTGAGTCGAGATTCTCGAACACCGGGGAGCTGTTTTTT.

The V gene is TRBV6-1, the J gene TRBJ2-1; 14 positions agree with TRBD2. This CDR3 has 16 amino acids. Germline values: CDR1 MNHNS, CDR2 SASEGT. V dropped 4 bases and J dropped 4; count of bases not matched to a gene: 3. CDR3 loop: CASSGRTSGGYNEQFF. The CDR3 nucleotides are TGTGCCAGCAGTGGGCGGACTAGCGGGGGGTACAATGAGCAGTTCTTC.

The CDR3 protein is CSATRTDTQYF. For the CDR3, the DNA is TGCAGTGCCACCCGCACAGATACGCAGTATTTT. The V call is TRBV20-1, the J call TRBJ2-3; D ambiguous. V lost 6 bases to trimming and J lost 1 base, with 5 bases between them. Per germline, CDR1 DFQATT and CDR2 SNEGSKA (reference sequence). The CDR3 has 11 amino acids.

The genes are TRBV9 and TRBJ1-2; D might be TRBD1 (6 bases). Between the trimmed V and J ends, which lost 4 bases and 2 bases, there was a span of 15 bases. Per germline, CDR1 SGDLS and CDR2 YYNGEE. The CDR3 has 15 amino acids. CDR3 sequence: CASSPHGGSNYGYTF. The DNA of the CDR3 is TGTGCCAGCAGCCCCCACGGGGGCTCGAACTATGGCTACACCTTC.

V gene TRBV15 combines with J gene TRBJ1-1, with a weak D call TRBD1 (5 bases). The CDR3 has 14 amino acids. V lost 1 base, J lost 9 bases, and 15 bases lay in between. Germline values: CDR1 LNHNV, CDR2 YYDKDF (reference sequence). CDR3: CATSRGTGGGKAFF. The CDR3 bases are TGTGCCACCAGCAGAGGTACAGGCGGGGGAAAAGCTTTCTTT.

This clone showed up just a few times. The CDR3 DNA reads TGTGCCAGCTTCAAAGCAACTAATGAAAAACTGTTTTTT. Amino acid sequence: CASFKATNEKLFF. The chain recombines TRBV28 with TRBJ1-4; unclear D gene. V shed 8 bases and J shed 0 bases, with 7 bases lying between them. The CDR3 runs to 13 residues. The germline V gene encodes CDR1 MDHEN and CDR2 SYDVKM.

This clone has only a few counts. The rearrangement joins TRBV5-5 to TRBJ1-5; the D gene is possibly TRBD1 (5 bases). The CDR3 covers 14 residues. Between the trimmed V and J ends, which lost 4 bases and 2 bases, there was a span of 10 bases. Per germline, CDR1 SGHKS and CDR2 YYEKEE (reference sequence). The CDR3 protein is CASSGGGGNQPQHF. The CDR3 DNA is TGTGCCAGCAGCGGGGGAGGTGGCAATCAGCCCCAGCATTTT.

V gene TRBV15 combines with J gene TRBJ2-3; D remains unclear. V lost 0 bases to trimming and J lost 1 base, with 11 bases between them. Germline V lookup: CDR1 LNHNV, CDR2 YYDKDF (reference sequence). The CDR3 contains 16 residues. The CDR3 reads CATSRDAVVGTDTQYF. In nucleotides, the CDR3 is TGTGCCACCAGCAGAGATGCTGTGGTGGGCACAGATACGCAGTATTTT.